Listed below are T cell receptor beta chains from one sample, sequenced in a study of blood T cell repertoires in COVID-19. TCRdb keeps only in-frame clones here, not all; method: immunoSEQ multiplex PCR. The sample contains 150,000 to 200,000 clones, approximately 85% of which appear only once. Sequences were obtained from peripheral blood. These receptors all come from a woman aged 55-75 years with acute or convalescent COVID-19. Each CDR3 is given with its conserved first and last residue. A D gene is named only where the DNA matches it firmly. Expanded clones are given a class, and other clones once, few, many or no size at all.

j_call v_call clone_size d_call cdr3_aa cdr3_nt
TRBJ2-5 TRBV5-1 NA TRBD2 CASSLWTSYQETQYF TGCGCCAGCAGCCTATGGACTAGCTATCAAGAGACCCAGTACTTC
TRBJ2-1 TRBV5-1 NA TRBD2 CASSARVAGGSNEQFF TGCGCCAGCAGCGCACGGGTAGCGGGAGGCAGCAATGAGCAGTTCTTC
TRBJ1-1 TRBV20-1 NA TRBD1 CSASRQGGTEAFF TGCAGTGCTAGTCGACAGGGGGGCACTGAAGCTTTCTTT
TRBJ1-2 TRBV6-5 NA NA CASIQDYGYTF TGTGCCAGCATACAGGACTATGGCTACACCTTC
TRBJ2-2 TRBV5-1 NA TRBD2 CASSLDGSGTVTGELFF TGCGCCAGCAGCTTGGACGGGAGCGGGACGGTCACCGGGGAGCTGTTTTTT
TRBJ2-5 TRBV3-1/TRBV3-2 NA TRBD2 CASSRGLAGGPGETQYF TGTGCCAGCAGCCGCGGACTAGCGGGAGGGCCGGGGGAGACCCAGTACTTC
TRBJ1-1 TRBV5-1 NA NA CASSREGREETEAFF TGCGCCAGCAGCAGGGAGGGGCGGGAGGAGACTGAAGCTTTCTTT
TRBJ2-7 TRBV28 once TRBD2 CASSHPGLAGDEQYF TGTGCCAGCAGCCACCCGGGACTAGCGGGAGACGAGCAGTACTTC
TRBJ2-1 TRBV9 NA NA CASSPSEGKPLWNEQFF TGTGCCAGCAGCCCCTCGGAGGGGAAGCCCCTATGGAATGAGCAGTTCTTC
TRBJ1-4 TRBV12-5 NA TRBD1 CASGLVLGQGTTNEKLFF TGTGCTAGTGGTTTGGTACTGGGACAGGGGACAACTAATGAAAAACTGTTTTTT
TRBJ1-5 TRBV6-5 NA NA CASRTTSFNQPQHF TGTGCCAGCAGGACGACAAGTTTCAATCAGCCCCAGCATTTT
TRBJ2-1 TRBV19 NA TRBD2 CASSPGLDRNEQFF TGTGCCAGTAGTCCCGGACTAGATAGGAATGAGCAGTTCTTC
TRBJ2-5 TRBV11-2 NA TRBD2 CASSLSPAGAGQETQYF TGTGCCAGCAGCTTAAGTCCAGCGGGAGCGGGCCAAGAGACCCAGTACTTC
TRBJ1-2 TRBV3-1/TRBV3-2 NA TRBD1 CASSQEQGGYGYTF TGTGCCAGCAGCCAAGAGCAGGGGGGCTATGGCTACACCTTC
TRBJ1-3 TRBV19 NA NA CASSPEQGPSGNTIYF TGTGCCAGTAGTCCCGAACAGGGTCCCTCTGGAAACACCATATATTTT
TRBJ1-1 TRBV7-9 NA NA CASSLTGGGGNTEAFF TGTGCCAGCAGCCTAACCGGTGGGGGCGGTAACACTGAAGCTTTCTTT
TRBJ2-1 TRBV7-8 few TRBD2 CASSLASLAGINEQFF TGTGCCAGCAGCTTAGCTAGCCTAGCGGGGATCAATGAGCAGTTCTTC
TRBJ2-1 TRBV12-3/TRBV12-4 NA NA CASKPISYNEQFF TGTGCCAGCAAGCCAATCTCCTACAATGAGCAGTTCTTC
TRBJ1-4 TRBV6-5 once NA CASTRDPGPAGKLFF TGTGCCAGCACCCGAGATCCGGGTCCTGCGGGAAAACTGTTTTTT
TRBJ2-3 TRBV10-2 NA TRBD2 CASSERVAGDTQYF TGCGCCAGCAGTGAGAGGGTAGCGGGAGATACGCAGTATTTT